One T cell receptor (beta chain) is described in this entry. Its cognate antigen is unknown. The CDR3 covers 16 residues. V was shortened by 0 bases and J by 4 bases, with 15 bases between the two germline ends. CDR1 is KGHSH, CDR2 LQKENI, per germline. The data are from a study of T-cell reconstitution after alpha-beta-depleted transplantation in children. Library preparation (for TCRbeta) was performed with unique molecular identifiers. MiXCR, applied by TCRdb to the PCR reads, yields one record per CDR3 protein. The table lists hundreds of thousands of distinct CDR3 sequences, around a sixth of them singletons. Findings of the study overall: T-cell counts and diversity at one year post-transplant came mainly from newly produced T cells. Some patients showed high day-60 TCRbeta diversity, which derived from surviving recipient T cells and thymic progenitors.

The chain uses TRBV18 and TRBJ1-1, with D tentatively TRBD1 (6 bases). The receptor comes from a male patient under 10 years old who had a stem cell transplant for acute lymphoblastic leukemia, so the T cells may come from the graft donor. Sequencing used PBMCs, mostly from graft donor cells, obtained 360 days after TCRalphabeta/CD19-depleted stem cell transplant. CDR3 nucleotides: TGTGCCAGCTCACCACCTGCTTTACAGGGACGCACTGAAGCTTTCTTT. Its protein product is CASSPPALQGRTEAFF. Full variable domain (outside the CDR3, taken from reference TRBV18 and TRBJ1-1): NAGVMQNPRHLVRRRGQEARLRCSPMKGHSHVYWYRQLPEEGLKFMVYLQKENIIDESGMPKERFSAEFPKEGPSILRIQQVVRGDSAAYFCASSPPALQGRTEAFFGQGTRLTVV.